The clone carrying this T cell receptor (beta chain) has at least ten counts. Its target is not known. The data originate from a study of T cells after yellow fever vaccination. Notes on the study in general: A small share of clonotypes appeared in both CD4 and CD8 compartments. The booster response re-showed most primary clones: around 95% CD4, approximately 86% CD8. A faster peak, day 5 versus 15, was reached by the weaker secondary response.

TCRdb re-derived calls from the 5' RACE reads in MiXCR, one entry per CDR3 protein. This table has 200,000 to 300,000 distinct CDR3 sequences, roughly 3.5% appearing once. Germline-derived CDR1 and CDR2 are GTSNPN and SVGIG (reference sequence). V was pared by 3 bases and J by 5 bases, with 17 bases between. The CDR3 has 14 amino acids. The sequence was obtained from a man aged 18 to 29 who received the YFV17D yellow fever vaccine. The genes are TRBV30 and TRBJ2-7; D tentatively fits TRBD1 or TRBD2 (5 bases each). This specimen consisted of PBMCs, obtained 15 days after the yellow fever booster vaccination. The CDR3 here is CAWSKGQGVNEQYF. CDR3 in DNA: TGTGCCTGGAGCAAGGGGCAGGGAGTCAACGAGCAGTACTTC. Full variable domain (rest looked up from reference TRBV30 and TRBJ2-7): SQTIHQWPATLVQPVGSPLSLECTVEGTSNPNLYWYRQAAGRGLQLLFYSVGIGQISSEVPQNLSASRPQDRQFILSSKKLLLSDSGFYLCAWSKGQGVNEQYFGPGTRLTVT.